What follows are 23 T cell receptor beta chains derived from one specimen sequenced in a study of beta chain features in type 1 diabetes. cDNA synthesis used the whole RNA isolate, giving expressed TCRB sequences. Profiling relied on immunoSEQ multiplex PCR, and the TCRdb table lists in-frame clones only, not all of them. The data contain 350,000 to 450,000 clones, less than 15% of them seen just once; the ten biggest clones take up 0.019%. Sequences were obtained from naive CD4+ T cells from blood. These receptors all come from a woman aged 18-29 years in good health.

The table lists this clone with a few counts. V and J are TRBV29-1 and TRBJ2-2; 11 bases map to TRBD2. Germline lookup yields CDR1 SQVTM and CDR2 ANQGSEA. The CDR3 runs 15 residues. V was clipped by 6 bases and J by 5 bases; unmatched bases: 8. The CDR3 spells CSVQLTSGSTGELFF. DNA for the CDR3: TGCAGCGTCCAATTAACTAGCGGGAGTACCGGGGAGCTGTTTTTT.

This sequence joins TRBV2 and TRBJ1-5, with D unresolved. The CDR3 totals 12 residues. The germline CDR1 and CDR2 sequences are SNHLY and FYNNEI. Trimming cost V 6 bases and J 9 bases, with 12 bases left between them. The CDR3 here is CASRTDRGPQHF. The CDR3 DNA follows: TGTGCCAGCAGAACCGATCGAGGGCCCCAGCATTTT.

This clone was detected only a few times. This sequence joins TRBV6-6 and TRBJ2-2; 8 bases fit TRBD1. V lost 5 bases to trimming and J lost 4 bases; unmatched junction nucleotides: 3. This CDR3 is 14 amino acids long. Germline V CDR1 and CDR2: MNHNY, SVGAGI (reference sequence). DNA for the CDR3: TGTGCCAGCAGTAGGACAGGGCTCACCGGGGAGCTGTTTTTT. Its translation is CASSRTGLTGELFF.

This clone was seen more than once but under ten times. The chain employs TRBV21-1 and TRBJ1-3; TRBD1 is taken as the D call from the table, unchecked against the DNA. TRBV21-1 is reported as a pseudogene. The CDR3 has 15 residues. CDR3 sequence: CASRKQGVPGNTIYF. CDR3 bases: TGTGCCAGCAGAAAACAGGGGGTGCCTGGAAACACCATATATTTT.

V and J are TRBV20-1 and TRBJ2-3; D not resolved. This CDR3 is 11 amino acids long. Germline V gene lookup returns CDR1 DFQATT and CDR2 SNEGSKA (reference sequence). V gave up 2 bases and J gave up 7 bases, with 7 bases separating them. This CDR3 is CSARPGYTQYF. Written as DNA, the CDR3 is TGCAGTGCTAGACCCGGGTATACGCAGTATTTT.

This clone was detected a few times. The chain is built from TRBV7-9 and TRBJ2-2; possibly TRBD2 for D (6 bases). Trimming pared 6 bases from V and 4 bases from J, leaving 18 bases between. This CDR3 is 16 amino acids long. Germline CDR1 reads SEHNR; CDR2 reads FQNEAQ (reference sequence). The CDR3 DNA is TGTGCCAGCAGACCTGGAGGGCGGGCCTTCACCGGGGAGCTGTTTTTT. The encoded protein is CASRPGGRAFTGELFF.

The chain carries TRBV5-1 and TRBJ2-5; 9 nucleotides align to TRBD1. This CDR3 comprises 14 residues. Germline V gene sequence: CDR1 SGHRS, CDR2 YFSETQ. Losses at the gene ends were 1 base for V and 4 bases for J; bases not matched to a gene: 2. CDR3 amino acids: CASSLSDRGETQYF. CDR3 nucleotide sequence: TGCGCCAGCAGCTTGTCGGACAGGGGAGAGACCCAGTACTTC. The full variable domain, completed using reference TRBV5-1 and TRBJ2-5, is KAGVTQTPRYLIKTRGQQVTLSCSPISGHRSVSWYQQTPGQGLQFLFEYFSETQRNKGNFPGRFSGRQFSNSRSEMNVSTLELGDSALYLCASSLSDRGETQYFGPGTRLLVL.

This clone has just a few counts. The chain links TRBV10-3 to TRBJ2-5; 7 nucleotides align to TRBD2. This CDR3 has 13 amino acids. Germline V gene data show CDR1 as ENHRY and CDR2 as SYGVKD. The trim removed 4 bases at V and 3 bases at J, leaving 2 bases unmatched. The chain's CDR3 is CAISGTSKETQYF. In DNA form, the CDR3 reads TGTGCCATCAGTGGGACTAGTAAAGAGACCCAGTACTTC.

The chain has TRBV30 and TRBJ2-5; a weak D match, TRBD2 (5 bases). Germline V gives CDR1 GTSNPN, CDR2 SVGIG (reference sequence). Trimming cost V 3 bases and J 4 bases, with 9 bases left between them. There are 12 residues in the CDR3. The CDR3 is CAWRSSGETQYF. DNA for the CDR3: TGTGCCTGGAGATCGAGCGGAGAGACCCAGTACTTC.

V usage is TRBV4-2 and J usage is TRBJ2-1; 9 bases align to TRBD2. The CDR3 is 18 amino acids. Germline CDR1 is LGHNA and CDR2 is YNFKEQ. Trimming at V came to 0 bases and at J to 2 bases, leaving 8 bases not matched to a gene. The CDR3 loop is CASSQEREGLSTYNEQFF. The CDR3 DNA is TGTGCCAGCAGCCAAGAGCGGGAGGGCCTTAGCACCTACAATGAGCAGTTCTTC.

This clone was seen a few times. This chain connects TRBV29-1 to TRBJ2-5; 8 positions match TRBD2. The V and J ends lost 8 bases and 11 bases, in that order; junction bases with no gene match: 13. Germline CDR1 is SQVTM and CDR2 is ANQGSEA. The CDR3 spans 12 residues. The CDR3 DNA reads as TGCAGCTCCCTACCGGGGGGGAATAAGCAGTACTTC. It encodes CSSLPGGNKQYF.

J is TRBJ2-5 and V is TRBV5-4; D might be TRBD2 (5 bases). V was pared by 2 bases and J by 9 bases, with 14 bases between. The germline V gene encodes CDR1 SGHNT and CDR2 YYREEE (reference sequence). This CDR3 has 13 residues. As DNA, the CDR3 is TGTGCCAGCAGCTTATCAGCGGATGGGGCCCAGTACTTC. It translates to CASSLSADGAQYF.

The CDR3, as DNA: TGTGCCACCAGGACTAGCGGGGCATCGGGCCGGGACGAGCAGTACTTC. It codes for CATRTSGASGRDEQYF. The chain employs TRBV25-1 and TRBJ2-7; TRBD2 aligns across 12 bases. Germline V gene data show CDR1 as MGHDK and CDR2 as SYGVNS. The CDR3 has 16 residues. Losses at the gene ends were 10 bases for V and 5 bases for J; bases not matched to a gene: 15.

The CDR3 reads CAWTLASSTDTQYF. The CDR3 nucleotides are TGTGCCTGGACACTAGCGTCTAGCACAGATACGCAGTATTTT. The chain couples TRBV30 to TRBJ2-3; 7 bases are a match to TRBD2. The length of the CDR3 is 14 residues. Germline CDR1 GTSNPN, CDR2 SVGIG (reference sequence). Unmatched junction bases numbered 4, after V lost 4 bases and J lost 0 bases.

This clone was observed a handful of times. Other DNA sequences in the same sample also yield this CDR3. The rearrangement joins TRBV25-1 to TRBJ2-6; D perhaps matches TRBD2 (6 bases). The ends were cut back, 1 base at V and 2 bases at J, with 6 bases in the middle. Germline CDR1 reads MGHDK; CDR2 reads SYGVNS. CDR3 length: 15 amino acids. CDR3 residues: CASSESGAGANVLTF. In DNA form, the CDR3 reads TGTGCCAGCAGTGAATCGGGGGCTGGGGCCAACGTCCTGACTTTC.

This clone was counted between two and nine times. The chain links TRBV7-2 to TRBJ2-1; perhaps TRBD1 as D (8 bases). Germline assignment: CDR1 SGHTA and CDR2 FQGNSA. Deletions cut 7 bases from V and 5 bases from J, with 15 bases between. This CDR3 spans 14 amino acids. The DNA for the CDR3 is TGTGCCAGCAACATACAGGGGGGGCACAATGAGCAGTTCTTC. It specifies CASNIQGGHNEQFF.

This clone was seen a handful of times. The chain employs TRBV7-2 and TRBJ2-6; D possibly corresponds to TRBD1 (5 bases). CDR3 size: 19 residues. V shed 2 bases and J shed 0 bases, with 17 bases lying between them. In germline, CDR1 is SGHTA, CDR2 FQGNSA. The CDR3 sequence: CASSLINRLYLSGANVLTF. The CDR3, as DNA: TGTGCCAGCAGCTTAATTAACAGGCTCTACCTCTCTGGGGCCAACGTCCTGACTTTC.

The chain uses TRBV7-9 and TRBJ2-7; 7 bases are shared with TRBD1. V was clipped by 4 bases and J by 11 bases; unmatched bases: 8. The CDR3 has 12 residues. Looked up from germline, CDR1 is SEHNR and CDR2 is FQNEAQ (reference sequence). The CDR3 here is CASSSDRDREYF. The CDR3 nucleotides read TGTGCCAGCAGCTCGGACCGGGACAGAGAGTACTTC.

The V gene is TRBV29-1, the J gene TRBJ1-3; maybe TRBD1 (6 bases). The CDR3 totals 14 residues. The V end lost 6 bases, the J end lost 3 bases, and 15 bases lay between the germline ends. CDR1 is SQVTM, CDR2 ANQGSEA, per germline. The CDR3 reads CSVAVGTSGNTIYF. CDR3 DNA: TGCAGCGTCGCGGTCGGGACAAGTGGAAACACCATATATTTT.

The V call is TRBV30, the J call TRBJ2-7; D may be TRBD2 (6 bases). The CDR3 is 14 residues long. Germline CDR1 reads GTSNPN; CDR2 reads SVGIG (reference sequence). V lost 4 bases, J lost 4 bases, and 17 bases lay in between. Here the CDR3 reads CAWTPGSGGYEQYF. The CDR3 nucleotides read TGTGCCTGGACTCCAGGTAGCGGTGGTTACGAGCAGTACTTC.

The chain combines TRBV5-4 with TRBJ2-5, with TRBD1 identical over 7 bases. CDR1 SGHNT and CDR2 YYREEE come from the germline V gene (reference sequence). The CDR3 covers 14 residues. Germline trimming cut 1 base from V and 2 bases from J; bases unmatched to any gene: 2. The CDR3 is CASSLPQGQETQYF. The CDR3, as DNA: TGTGCCAGCAGCTTGCCACAGGGGCAAGAGACCCAGTACTTC.

The V call is TRBV30, the J call TRBJ1-2, with D perhaps matching TRBD1 (5 bases). The CDR3 consists of 11 residues. Germline V gene sequence: CDR1 GTSNPN, CDR2 SVGIG (reference sequence). The V end was cut by 5 bases, the J end by 8 bases, with 12 bases between. The DNA of the CDR3 is TGTGCCTGGTCCCTGGGGGGGGGCTACACCTTC. The encoded protein is CAWSLGGGYTF. Variable domain in full (rest from reference TRBV30 and TRBJ1-2): SQTIHQWPATLVQPVGSPLSLECTVEGTSNPNLYWYRQAAGRGLQLLFYSVGIGQISSEVPQNLSASRPQDRQFILSSKKLLLSDSGFYLCAWSLGGGYTFGSGTRLTVV.

The chain is built from TRBV11-2 and TRBJ2-3, with unresolved D. The CDR3 contains 13 residues. Germline lookup yields CDR1 SGHAT and CDR2 FQNNGV. V was clipped by 5 bases and J by 4 bases, with 10 bases between them. The CDR3: CASSLSGADTQYF. The CDR3 region has the DNA TGTGCCAGCAGCCTCTCCGGTGCAGATACGCAGTATTTT.